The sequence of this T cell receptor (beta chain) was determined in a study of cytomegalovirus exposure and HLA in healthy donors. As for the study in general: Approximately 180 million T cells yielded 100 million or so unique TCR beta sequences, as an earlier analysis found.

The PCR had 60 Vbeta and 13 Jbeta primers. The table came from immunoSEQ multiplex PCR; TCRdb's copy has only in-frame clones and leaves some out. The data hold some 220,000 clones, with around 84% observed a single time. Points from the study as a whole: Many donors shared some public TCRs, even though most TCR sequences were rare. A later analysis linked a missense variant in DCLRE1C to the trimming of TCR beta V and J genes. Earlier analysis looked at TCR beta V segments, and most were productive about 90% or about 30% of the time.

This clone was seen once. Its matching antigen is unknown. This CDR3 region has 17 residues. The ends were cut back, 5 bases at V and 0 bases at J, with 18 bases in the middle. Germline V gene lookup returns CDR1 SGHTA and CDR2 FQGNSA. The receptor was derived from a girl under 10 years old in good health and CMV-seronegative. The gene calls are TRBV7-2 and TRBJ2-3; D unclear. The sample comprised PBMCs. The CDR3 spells CASSRKRVHLSTDTQYF. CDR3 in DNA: TGTGCCAGCAGCCGAAAACGAGTCCACCTAAGCACAGATACGCAGTATTTT.